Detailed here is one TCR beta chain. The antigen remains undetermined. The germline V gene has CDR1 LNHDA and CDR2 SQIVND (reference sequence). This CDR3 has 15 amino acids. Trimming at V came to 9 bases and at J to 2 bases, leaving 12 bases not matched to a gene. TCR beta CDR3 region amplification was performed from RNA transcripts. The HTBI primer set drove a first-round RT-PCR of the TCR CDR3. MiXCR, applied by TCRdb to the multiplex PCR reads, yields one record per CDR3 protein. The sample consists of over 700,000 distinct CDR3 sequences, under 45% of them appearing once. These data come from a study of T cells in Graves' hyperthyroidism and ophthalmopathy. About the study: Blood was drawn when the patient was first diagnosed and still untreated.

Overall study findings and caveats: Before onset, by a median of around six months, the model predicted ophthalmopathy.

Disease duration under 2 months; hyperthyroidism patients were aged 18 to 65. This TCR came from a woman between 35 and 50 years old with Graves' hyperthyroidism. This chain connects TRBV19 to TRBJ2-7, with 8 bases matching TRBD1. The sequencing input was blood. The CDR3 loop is CASSQGGTGPYEQYF. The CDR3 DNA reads TGTGCCAGCTCACAAGGCGGGACAGGACCCTACGAGCAGTACTTC.